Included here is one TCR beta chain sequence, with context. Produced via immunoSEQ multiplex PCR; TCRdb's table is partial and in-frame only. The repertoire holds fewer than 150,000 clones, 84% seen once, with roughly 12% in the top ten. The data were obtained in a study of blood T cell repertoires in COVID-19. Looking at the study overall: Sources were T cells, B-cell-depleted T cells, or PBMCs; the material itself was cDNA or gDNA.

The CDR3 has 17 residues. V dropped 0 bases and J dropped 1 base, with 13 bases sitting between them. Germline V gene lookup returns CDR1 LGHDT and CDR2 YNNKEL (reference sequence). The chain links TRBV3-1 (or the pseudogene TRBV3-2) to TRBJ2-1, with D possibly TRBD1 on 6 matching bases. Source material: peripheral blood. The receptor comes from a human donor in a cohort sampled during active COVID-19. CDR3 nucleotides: TGTGCCAGCAGCCAAGAAGGTTCAGGGGAATCCTACAATGAGCAGTTCTTC. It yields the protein CASSQEGSGESYNEQFF.